The rows below give T cell receptor beta chains drawn from one sample of a study of PD-1 and CTLA-4 blockade in melanoma. Repertoires were generated with immunoSEQ multiplex PCR, while TCRdb's copy carries only in-frame clones and drops some. There are 15,000 to 20,000 clones in the sample; under 85% occur only once, and around a sixth lies in the top ten. Sequences were derived from CD8+ T cells from peripheral blood, sampled before anti-PD-1 treatment. These receptor sequences come from a human donor with melanoma. Both conserved end residues are part of each CDR3. The order of the fields is J gene, V gene, D gene, clone size, CDR3 protein, CDR3 DNA. D genes are given only for firm matches. Size tells how often a clone was seen (once, few, many) or the class of an expanded clone, and some rows leave it out.

J: TRBJ2-7; V: TRBV4-1; D: -; size: once; CDR3: CASSQEGTPGGYEQYF; DNA: TGCGCCAGCAGCCAAGAAGGCACCCCCGGGGGCTACGAGCAGTACTTC
J: TRBJ2-1; V: TRBV27; D: -; size: -; CDR3: CASSLGDEQFF; DNA: TGTGCCAGCAGTTTAGGGGATGAGCAGTTCTTC
J: TRBJ2-1; V: TRBV1; D: -; size: -; CDR3: CTSSQERSGASSYNEQFF; DNA: TGCACCAGCAGCCAAGAACGTAGCGGGGCCAGCTCCTACAATGAGCAGTTCTTC
J: TRBJ1-1; V: TRBV15; D: -; size: -; CDR3: CATSRVSGAEAFF; DNA: TGTGCCACCAGCAGAGTGTCGGGGGCCGAAGCTTTCTTT
J: TRBJ1-4; V: TRBV27; D: TRBD1; size: few; CDR3: CASSLQGRGEKLFF; DNA: TGTGCCAGCAGCCTACAGGGGAGAGGTGAAAAACTGTTTTTT
J: TRBJ1-5; V: TRBV7-6; D: TRBD1; size: -; CDR3: CASSPTGGVQPQHF; DNA: TGTGCCAGCAGCCCCACAGGGGGGGTACAGCCCCAGCATTTT
J: TRBJ2-2; V: TRBV24-1; D: -; size: -; CDR3: CATSDSIGGQNTGELFF; DNA: TGTGCCACCAGTGACTCTATCGGGGGGCAGAACACCGGGGAGCTGTTTTTT
J: TRBJ2-3; V: TRBV5-6; D: -; size: -; CDR3: CASSLVYRTDTQYF; DNA: TGTGCCAGCAGCCTGGTATATCGCACAGATACGCAGTATTTT
J: TRBJ1-5; V: TRBV6-2/TRBV6-3; D: -; size: -; CDR3: CASSYATFYSNQPQHF; DNA: TGTGCCAGCAGTTACGCGACATTTTATAGCAATCAGCCCCAGCATTTT
J: TRBJ2-5; V: TRBV15; D: TRBD1; size: -; CDR3: CATSRDRYRGSETQYF; DNA: TGTGCCACCAGCAGAGATCGGTACAGGGGGTCAGAGACCCAGTACTTC
J: TRBJ2-2; V: TRBV19; D: -; size: few; CDR3: CASSIVGAETGELFF; DNA: TGTGCCAGTAGTATAGTGGGGGCCGAAACCGGGGAGCTGTTTTTT
J: TRBJ2-1; V: TRBV5-4; D: TRBD2; size: -; CDR3: CASSPGTSGGPSYNEQFF; DNA: TGTGCCAGCAGCCCAGGGACTAGCGGGGGCCCTTCCTACAATGAGCAGTTCTTC
J: TRBJ2-5; V: TRBV27; D: -; size: -; CDR3: CASSSHRGGETQYF; DNA: TGTGCCAGCAGTTCTCACAGGGGAGGGGAGACCCAGTACTTC
J: TRBJ2-2; V: TRBV5-6; D: TRBD2; size: few; CDR3: CASSLDGLAGYTGELFF; DNA: TGTGCCAGCAGCTTGGATGGACTAGCGGGCTACACCGGGGAGCTGTTTTTT
J: TRBJ2-3; V: TRBV15; D: TRBD2; size: few; CDR3: CATSRDGGRTDTQYF; DNA: TGTGCCACCAGCAGAGATGGCGGGAGGACAGATACGCAGTATTTT
J: TRBJ1-2; V: TRBV28; D: TRBD1; size: -; CDR3: CASSSTGDWGYTF; DNA: TGTGCCAGCAGTTCCACAGGGGACTGGGGCTACACCTTC
J: TRBJ1-1; V: TRBV12-5; D: -; size: -; CDR3: CASGPAEAFF; DNA: TGTGCTAGTGGTCCGGCCGAAGCTTTCTTT
J: TRBJ2-7; V: TRBV6-5; D: -; size: -; CDR3: CASRGTVSYEQYF; DNA: TGTGCCAGCAGAGGGACGGTCTCCTACGAGCAGTACTTC
J: TRBJ1-1; V: TRBV7-9; D: -; size: -; CDR3: CASSLSHGLTEAFF; DNA: TGTGCCAGCAGCTTGTCTCACGGGCTCACTGAAGCTTTCTTT
J: TRBJ2-5; V: TRBV25-1; D: -; size: -; CDR3: CASNGGQETQYF; DNA: TGTGCCAGCAACGGGGGGCAGGAGACCCAGTACTTC
J: TRBJ2-7; V: TRBV19; D: TRBD1; size: -; CDR3: CASRNTGTGDPYEQYF; DNA: TGTGCCAGTAGAAACACAGGGACAGGGGATCCCTACGAGCAGTACTTC
J: TRBJ1-2; V: TRBV19; D: TRBD1; size: few; CDR3: CASSIGSAGQGGYTF; DNA: TGTGCCAGTAGTATAGGATCCGCCGGACAGGGCGGCTACACCTTC
J: TRBJ2-7; V: TRBV7-9; D: -; size: -; CDR3: CASSSPRASYEQYF; DNA: TGTGCCAGCAGCTCCCCCAGGGCCTCCTACGAGCAGTACTTC
J: TRBJ1-4; V: TRBV13; D: -; size: -; CDR3: CASSLRGVGEKLFF; DNA: TGTGCCAGCAGCTTGAGAGGGGTTGGAGAAAAACTGTTTTTT
J: TRBJ1-1; V: TRBV12-5; D: -; size: -; CDR3: CASGLVGVGLGEAFF; DNA: TGTGCTAGTGGTTTGGTAGGGGTCGGCCTCGGTGAAGCTTTCTTT
J: TRBJ1-1; V: TRBV4-1; D: -; size: -; CDR3: CASSQVQQPNTEAFF; DNA: TGCGCCAGCAGCCAAGTCCAACAGCCGAACACTGAAGCTTTCTTT
J: TRBJ2-1; V: TRBV24-1; D: TRBD2; size: -; CDR3: CATSDDRLAGFQNEQFF; DNA: TGTGCCACCAGTGACGACCGACTAGCGGGATTCCAAAATGAGCAGTTCTTC
J: TRBJ1-2; V: TRBV6-5; D: -; size: -; CDR3: CASSYQGASYGYTF; DNA: TGTGCCAGCAGTTATCAAGGGGCGAGCTATGGCTACACCTTC
J: TRBJ1-1; V: TRBV29-1; D: -; size: -; CDR3: CSVEGRGLNTEAFF; DNA: TGCAGCGTTGAAGGTCGGGGATTGAACACTGAAGCTTTCTTT
J: TRBJ2-3; V: TRBV2; D: -; size: -; CDR3: CASSLAGADTDTQYF; DNA: TGTGCCAGCAGCTTGGCGGGGGCGGACACAGATACGCAGTATTTT
J: TRBJ2-7; V: TRBV30; D: -; size: -; CDR3: CAWSVSGGGDEQYF; DNA: TGTGCCTGGAGTGTAAGTGGGGGAGGCGACGAGCAGTACTTC
J: TRBJ2-7; V: TRBV4-1; D: TRBD2; size: -; CDR3: CASSQGSGGTYEQYF; DNA: TGCGCCAGCAGCCAAGGTAGCGGGGGAACCTACGAGCAGTACTTC
J: TRBJ1-4; V: TRBV5-1; D: -; size: -; CDR3: CASSRDDNEKLFF; DNA: TGCGCCAGCAGCCGGGACGATAATGAAAAACTGTTTTTT
J: TRBJ1-1; V: TRBV7-9; D: -; size: -; CDR3: CASSPPGGDTEAFF; DNA: TGTGCCAGCAGCCCCCCCGGAGGGGACACTGAAGCTTTCTTT
J: TRBJ2-1; V: TRBV19; D: TRBD2; size: -; CDR3: CASSTSAWSNEQFF; DNA: TGTGCCAGTAGCACTAGCGCCTGGAGCAATGAGCAGTTCTTC
J: TRBJ1-1; V: TRBV2; D: -; size: -; CDR3: CARQTAAMNTEAFF; DNA: TGTGCCAGGCAGACAGCCGCCATGAACACTGAAGCTTTCTTT
J: TRBJ1-2; V: TRBV7-9; D: -; size: -; CDR3: CASSARAGQGDRGYTF; DNA: TGTGCCAGCAGCGCCCGAGCAGGGCAGGGAGACAGAGGCTACACCTTC
J: TRBJ2-5; V: TRBV19; D: -; size: -; CDR3: CASSPGGYETQYF; DNA: TGTGCCAGTAGTCCCGGGGGCTACGAGACCCAGTACTTC
J: TRBJ1-5; V: TRBV11-2; D: -; size: -; CDR3: CASSLADIPNQPQHF; DNA: TGTGCCAGCAGCTTAGCCGACATTCCCAATCAGCCCCAGCATTTT
J: TRBJ2-3; V: TRBV7-9; D: -; size: -; CDR3: CASSLTRQETDTQYF; DNA: TGTGCCAGCAGCTTAACGAGGCAGGAAACAGATACGCAGTATTTT
J: TRBJ1-3; V: TRBV19; D: -; size: medium-sized; CDR3: CASSIMGSSGNTIYF; DNA: TGTGCCAGTAGTATTATGGGGAGCTCTGGAAACACCATATATTTT